The 26 T cell receptor beta chains given below trace back to one sample, sequenced in a study of T cells after yellow fever vaccination. TCRdb re-analysed the 5' RACE reads in MiXCR, keeping a single row per CDR3 protein. Among about 370,000 distinct CDR3 sequences listed, approximately 10% were seen once. The sequences come from PBMCs, collected on the day of the first yellow fever vaccination. The source of these receptors is a man aged 18 to 29 who received the YFV17D yellow fever vaccine.

This clonotype was seen a few times. The chain couples TRBV14 to TRBJ2-3, with 8 bases that match TRBD1. The CDR3 loop spans 15 amino acids. Trimming took 3 bases from V and 2 from J; bases not matched to a gene: 4. Germline CDR1 is SGHDN and CDR2 is FVKESK. CDR3 bases: TGTGCCAGCAGCCATCAGGGGGCCGCCACAGATACGCAGTATTTT. Protein product: CASSHQGAATDTQYF.

This clonotype was seen only a few times. The CDR3 spells CASSQDLRHDTQYF. DNA for the CDR3: TGCGCCAGCAGCCAAGATCTTCGACATGATACGCAGTATTTT. The chain is built from TRBV4-3 and TRBJ2-3; no firm D call. CDR1 and CDR2 from the germline V gene are LGHNA and YSLEER. CDR3 length: 14 amino acids. With 0 bases removed from V and 6 bases from J, the gap between germline ends came to 10 bases.

J is TRBJ2-7 and V is TRBV20-1, with D perhaps TRBD2 (7 bases). Germline V gives CDR1 DFQATT, CDR2 SNEGSKA (reference sequence). This CDR3 contains 16 residues. The V end was cut by 0 bases, the J end by 3 bases, with 18 bases between. As DNA, the CDR3 is TGCAGTGCTAGAGATGAAGGGGGGGCAAGGGACTACGAGCAGTACTTC. As protein: CSARDEGGARDYEQYF.

The chain couples TRBV5-1 to TRBJ1-1; D possibly corresponds to TRBD1 (5 bases). The germline gives CDR1 SGHRS, CDR2 YFSETQ. The V end lost 4 bases, the J end lost 0 bases, and 10 bases lay between the germline ends. CDR3 length equals 14 residues. Here the CDR3 DNA reads TGCGCCAGCAGCGTCGGACAATTGAACACTGAAGCTTTCTTT. It specifies CASSVGQLNTEAFF.

The V gene is TRBV7-8, the J gene TRBJ2-5, with TRBD1 as a possible D gene (6 bases). Germline CDR1 and CDR2: SGHVS and FQNEAQ. CDR3 size: 15 residues. V was pared by 2 bases and J by 2 bases, with 12 bases between. DNA for the CDR3: TGTGCCAGCAGCTTATACAGGGTGAATCAAGAGACCCAGTACTTC. This sequence encodes CASSLYRVNQETQYF.

The CDR3 DNA sequence: TGCGCCAGCAGCCAGCGGACTAGCGGGGGGGAAGCGAACACCGGGGAGCTGTTTTTT. Translated: CASSQRTSGGEANTGELFF. This rearrangement joins TRBV4-3 to TRBJ2-2; 15 bases match TRBD2. The length of the CDR3 is 19 residues. Germline V gives CDR1 LGHNA, CDR2 YSLEER. V dropped 3 bases and J dropped 0; count of bases not matched to a gene: 5.

This clonotype occurred a few times. The V call is TRBV5-1, the J call TRBJ1-2; TRBD1 is a possible D gene (5 bases). Germline V lookup: CDR1 SGHRS, CDR2 YFSETQ. The CDR3 is 15 residues long. The V end lost 0 bases, the J end lost 2 bases, and 11 bases lay between the germline ends. The CDR3 loop is CASSLDRFLNYGYTF. In DNA form, the CDR3 reads TGCGCCAGCAGCTTGGACAGGTTTCTCAACTATGGCTACACCTTC.

The chain recombines TRBV18 with TRBJ1-1; 12 nucleotides match TRBD1. CDR3 size: 14 residues. CDR1 is KGHSH, CDR2 LQKENI, per germline. The J segment lost 6 bases and the V segment lost 3 bases, leaving 2 bases of the junction unmatched. In DNA form, the CDR3 reads TGTGCCAGCTCACCGGGACAGGGGGCATCTGAAGCTTTCTTT. Translated: CASSPGQGASEAFF.

In this sample, this clonotype turned up a few times. The chain recombines TRBV4-3 with TRBJ2-2; D might be TRBD1 or TRBD2, each matching 6 bases. V was cut by 3 bases and J by 3 bases, with 20 bases left in between. The germline V gene has CDR1 LGHNA and CDR2 YSLEER. The CDR3 runs 18 residues. The CDR3 loop reads CASSQAAPGASDTGELFF. The CDR3 DNA reads as TGCGCCAGCAGCCAGGCTGCGCCGGGGGCCTCAGACACCGGGGAGCTGTTTTTT.

This clonotype was recorded a few times. The J gene is TRBJ1-3, the V gene TRBV12-3 or TRBV12-4, with no clear D. This CDR3 has 15 residues. The V and J ends lost 7 bases and 4 bases respectively, with 17 bases between them. The CDR3 coding sequence is TGTGCCAGCACTGCAGGCTCAACGTCGGGAAACACCATATATTTT. It translates to CASTAGSTSGNTIYF.

The table lists this clonotype with a few counts. The chain recombines TRBV6-1 with TRBJ2-1; D uncertain. Germline V gene lookup returns CDR1 MNHNS and CDR2 SASEGT. The CDR3 is made up of 15 amino acids. V lost 4 bases to trimming and J lost 0 bases, with 10 bases between them. The CDR3 DNA reads as TGTGCCAGCAGTGGCGGCAGCAGCTCCTACAATGAGCAGTTCTTC. The encoded protein is CASSGGSSSYNEQFF.

The chain employs TRBV20-1 and TRBJ2-1; D unclear. Per germline, CDR1 DFQATT and CDR2 SNEGSKA (reference sequence). V lost 1 base to trimming and J lost 1 base, with 14 bases between them. The CDR3 is 16 amino acids. CDR3: CSARVRSETSYNEQFF. The CDR3 nucleotides read TGCAGTGCTAGAGTAAGGTCCGAAACGTCCTACAATGAGCAGTTCTTC.

In its sample, this clonotype was seen a few times. The J gene is TRBJ2-3, the V gene TRBV5-4; the match to TRBD2 covers 11 bases. The CDR3 covers 19 residues. Germline assignment: CDR1 SGHNT and CDR2 YYREEE (reference sequence). Trimming at V came to 2 bases and at J to 0 bases, leaving 11 bases not matched to a gene. CDR3 DNA sequence: TGTGCCAGCAGCTTAAAACTAGCGGGAGACTCGAGTAGCACAGATACGCAGTATTTT. Translation gives CASSLKLAGDSSSTDTQYF.

The V call is TRBV7-9, the J call TRBJ1-1; maybe TRBD1 (5 bases). The CDR3 contains 15 residues. Trimming removed 3 bases at V and 4 bases at J, with 15 bases between. Germline CDR1 and CDR2: SEHNR and FQNEAQ (reference sequence). For the CDR3, the DNA is TGTGCCAGCAGCTTGTCCCAGGGAACGGGCACTGAAGCTTTCTTT. This translates into CASSLSQGTGTEAFF.

This clonotype was recorded at least ten times. The chain combines TRBV29-1 with TRBJ2-3; D is undetermined. Per germline, CDR1 SQVTM and CDR2 ANQGSEA. Trimming took 4 bases from V and 1 from J, leaving 3 bases between them. This CDR3 contains 11 residues. DNA of the CDR3: TGCAGCGTTGCCCGCACAGATACGCAGTATTTT. Amino acid sequence: CSVARTDTQYF.

The gene calls are TRBV7-9 and TRBJ2-4; D may be TRBD1 (6 bases). This CDR3 region has 14 residues. The V end was cut by 5 bases, the J end by 6 bases, with 14 bases between. Germline V gene data show CDR1 as SEHNR and CDR2 as FQNEAQ (reference sequence). The CDR3, as DNA: TGTGCCAGCAGCCCTCCGGGACACCCAAACATTCAGTACTTC. Protein: CASSPPGHPNIQYF.

The sample holds a few counts of this clonotype. The CDR3 reads CASSDRKAVSSYNEQFF. CDR3 DNA sequence: TGCGCCAGCAGTGATAGAAAAGCGGTTAGCTCCTACAATGAGCAGTTCTTC. The genes are TRBV10-2 and TRBJ2-1, with D maybe TRBD2 (5 bases). In germline, CDR1 is WSHSY, CDR2 SAAADI. Trimming shortened V by 3 bases and J by 0 bases, and 15 bases separated the two germline ends. This CDR3 spans 17 amino acids.

This clonotype appeared a few times. The rearrangement joins TRBV19 to TRBJ1-2; 10 positions agree with TRBD1. Germline V gene data show CDR1 as LNHDA and CDR2 as SQIVND (reference sequence). This CDR3 is 17 amino acids long. The V gene end was trimmed by 5 bases and the J gene end by 3 bases; junction bases not matched to a gene: 12. CDR3 DNA sequence: TGTGCCAGTAGTCGCCGCCTCGAGACAGGGGGCTACTATGGCTACACCTTC. It translates to CASSRRLETGGYYGYTF.

This clonotype was counted between two and nine times. The rearrangement joins TRBV27 to TRBJ1-5; D uncertain. V was shortened by 5 bases and J by 1 base, with 9 bases between the two germline ends. This CDR3 has 14 amino acids. CDR1 and CDR2 (germline): MNHEY, SMNVEV (reference sequence). CDR3 DNA sequence: TGTGCCAGCAGTGCCGGATTGAGCAATCAGCCCCAGCATTTT. Translated: CASSAGLSNQPQHF.

The chain is built from TRBV6-2 or TRBV6-3 and TRBJ2-1, with 7 positions matching TRBD2. Losses at the gene ends were 6 bases for V and 7 bases for J; bases not matched to a gene: 12. This CDR3 comprises 15 residues. CDR1 and CDR2 from the germline V gene are MNHEY and SVGEGT. The CDR3 region is CASSPVAGGSNEQFF. CDR3 nucleotides: TGTGCCAGCAGCCCCGTAGCGGGCGGATCAAATGAGCAGTTCTTC.

This clonotype was picked up many times. The chain recombines TRBV7-3 with TRBJ2-3, with D perhaps given as TRBD1 or TRBD2 (6 bases each). Germline V gives CDR1 SGHTA, CDR2 FQGTGA. V lost 4 bases and J 6 bases, leaving 20 bases between the germline ends. CDR3 length: 16 residues. The CDR3 spells CASSSLGGYSKDTQYF. The CDR3 DNA sequence: TGTGCCAGCAGCTCCCTAGGGGGGTATTCGAAGGATACGCAGTATTTT.

The gene calls are TRBV7-2 and TRBJ1-2; D might be TRBD1 (6 bases). Trimming took 5 bases from V and 2 from J, leaving 15 bases between them. Germline lookup yields CDR1 SGHTA and CDR2 FQGNSA. This CDR3 is built from 15 residues. As DNA, the CDR3 is TGTGCCAGCAGCGAACAGGGAGGATCAAACTATGGCTACACCTTC. Translating it yields CASSEQGGSNYGYTF. Full variable domain (remainder filled in from reference TRBV7-2 and TRBJ1-2): GAGVSQSPSNKVTEKGKDVELRCDPISGHTALYWYRQSLGQGLEFLIYFQGNSAPDKSGLPSDRFSAERTGGSVSTLTIQRTQQEDSAVYLCASSEQGGSNYGYTFGSGTRLTVV.

In this sample, this clonotype turned up a few times. CDR3 DNA sequence: TGCAGCTCAAAACAGGGGCTTGGCTACACCTTC. Translated, it gives CSSKQGLGYTF. The J gene is TRBJ1-2, the V gene TRBV29-1, with 7 bases fitting TRBD1. Trimming took 8 bases from V and 7 from J; bases not matched to a gene: 7. Germline CDR1 is SQVTM and CDR2 is ANQGSEA. This CDR3 spans 11 amino acids.

The chain has TRBV19 and TRBJ2-3; TRBD2 aligns across 8 bases. With V trimmed by 4 bases and J by 3 bases, 15 bases remained unmatched. Germline-derived CDR1 and CDR2 are LNHDA and SQIVND (reference sequence). The CDR3 extends over 18 amino acids. The DNA for the CDR3 is TGTGCCAGTAGTAAGGCCAGCGGGGGCCGTCCCCCTACAGATACGCAGTATTTT. Its translation is CASSKASGGRPPTDTQYF.

The genes are TRBV6-1 and TRBJ2-5; 7 nucleotides match TRBD1. The V segment lost 8 bases and the J segment 2 bases; nucleotides outside the gene matches: 5. Per germline, CDR1 MNHNS and CDR2 SASEGT. The CDR3 is 13 amino acids. Here the CDR3 reads CASGGQNQETQYF. The CDR3 coding sequence is TGTGCCAGCGGGGGACAGAATCAAGAGACCCAGTACTTC.

This clonotype was seen a handful of times. The rearrangement joins TRBV5-1 to TRBJ1-2, with 8 bases aligning to TRBD1. From germline, CDR1 is SGHRS and CDR2 YFSETQ. CDR3 length: 13 residues. Trimming removed 5 bases from V and 5 bases from J; junction bases left unmatched: 5. The CDR3 spells CASSRDRPYGYTF. The DNA of the CDR3 is TGCGCCAGCAGTCGGGACAGGCCATATGGCTACACCTTC.